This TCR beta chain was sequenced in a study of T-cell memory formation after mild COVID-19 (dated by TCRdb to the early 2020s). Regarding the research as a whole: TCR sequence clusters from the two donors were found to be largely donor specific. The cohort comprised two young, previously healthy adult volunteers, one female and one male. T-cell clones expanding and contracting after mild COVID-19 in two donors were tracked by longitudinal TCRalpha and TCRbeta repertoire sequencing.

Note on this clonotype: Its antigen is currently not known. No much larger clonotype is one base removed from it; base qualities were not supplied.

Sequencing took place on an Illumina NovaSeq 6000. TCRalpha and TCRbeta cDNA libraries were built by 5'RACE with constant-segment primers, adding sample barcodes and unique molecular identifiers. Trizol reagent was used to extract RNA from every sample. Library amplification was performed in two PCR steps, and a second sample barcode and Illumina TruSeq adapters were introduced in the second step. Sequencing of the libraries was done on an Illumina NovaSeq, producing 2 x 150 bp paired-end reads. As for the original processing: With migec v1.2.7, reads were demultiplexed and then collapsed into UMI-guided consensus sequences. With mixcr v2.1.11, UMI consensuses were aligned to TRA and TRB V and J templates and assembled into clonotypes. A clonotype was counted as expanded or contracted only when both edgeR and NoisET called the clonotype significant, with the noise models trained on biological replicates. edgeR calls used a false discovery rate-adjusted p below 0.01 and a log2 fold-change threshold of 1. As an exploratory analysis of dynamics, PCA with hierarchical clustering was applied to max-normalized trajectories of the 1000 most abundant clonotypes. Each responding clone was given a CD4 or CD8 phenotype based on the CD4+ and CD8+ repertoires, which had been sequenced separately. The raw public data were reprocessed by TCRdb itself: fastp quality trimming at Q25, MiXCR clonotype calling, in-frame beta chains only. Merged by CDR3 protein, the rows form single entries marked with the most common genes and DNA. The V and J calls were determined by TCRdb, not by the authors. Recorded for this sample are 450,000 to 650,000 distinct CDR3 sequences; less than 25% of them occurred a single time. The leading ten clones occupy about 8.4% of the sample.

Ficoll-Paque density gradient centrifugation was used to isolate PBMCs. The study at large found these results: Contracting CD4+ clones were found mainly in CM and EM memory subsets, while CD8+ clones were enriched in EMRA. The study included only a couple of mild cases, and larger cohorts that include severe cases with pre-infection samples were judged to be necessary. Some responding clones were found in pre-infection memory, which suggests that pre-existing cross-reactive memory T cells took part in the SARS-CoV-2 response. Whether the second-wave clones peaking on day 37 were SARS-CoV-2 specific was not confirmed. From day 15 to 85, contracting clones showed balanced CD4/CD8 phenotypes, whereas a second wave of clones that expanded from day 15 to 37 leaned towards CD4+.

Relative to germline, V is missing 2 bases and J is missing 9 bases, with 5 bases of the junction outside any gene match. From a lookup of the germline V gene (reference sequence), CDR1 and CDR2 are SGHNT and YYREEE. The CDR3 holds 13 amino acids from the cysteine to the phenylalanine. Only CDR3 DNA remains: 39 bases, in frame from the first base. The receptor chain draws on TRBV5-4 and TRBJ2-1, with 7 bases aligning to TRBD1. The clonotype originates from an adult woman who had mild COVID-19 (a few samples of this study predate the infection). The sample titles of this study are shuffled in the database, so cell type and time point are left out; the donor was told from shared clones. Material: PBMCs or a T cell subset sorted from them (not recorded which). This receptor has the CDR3 CASSFDRASEQFF. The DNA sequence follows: TGTGCCAGCAGCTTCGACAGGGCGAGTGAGCAGTTCTTC.